This T cell receptor beta chain is from a study of identical twins. General observations from the study: Twins' excess sharing was less marked for out-of-frame beta sequences. Insertions were fewer in abundant cord blood beta clonotypes, whereas memory repertoires showed none of this pattern.

Template switching added a universal primer binding site, and final cDNA carried unique molecular identifiers. One entry per CDR3 protein results from TCRdb running MiXCR on the 5' RACE reads. In the table there are over 200,000 distinct CDR3 sequences, roughly a tenth of which are singletons. The sample holds many counts of this clonotype. Antigen: not known. The CDR3 totals 15 residues. Trimming stripped 2 bases from V and 5 bases from J, with 14 bases between. Per germline, CDR1 SGHRS and CDR2 YFSETQ. Sequenced material: memory (CD45RO+) T cells sorted from blood. This clonotype was obtained from a woman under 30 in good health. This chain uses TRBV5-1 with TRBJ1-5; D unresolved. The CDR3 sequence: CASSFGSGWDQPQHF. DNA of the CDR3: TGCGCCAGCAGCTTCGGATCCGGGTGGGATCAGCCCCAGCATTTT.